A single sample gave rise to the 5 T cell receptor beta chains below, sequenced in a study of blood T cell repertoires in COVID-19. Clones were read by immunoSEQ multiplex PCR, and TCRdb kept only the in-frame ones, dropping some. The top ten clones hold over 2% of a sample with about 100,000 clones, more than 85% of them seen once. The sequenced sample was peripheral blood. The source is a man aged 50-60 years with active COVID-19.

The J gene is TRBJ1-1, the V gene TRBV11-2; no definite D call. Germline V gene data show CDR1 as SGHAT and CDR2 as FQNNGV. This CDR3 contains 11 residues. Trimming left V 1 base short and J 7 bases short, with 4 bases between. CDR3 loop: CASSLGSEAFF. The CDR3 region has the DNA TGTGCCAGCAGCTTAGGTAGTGAAGCTTTCTTT. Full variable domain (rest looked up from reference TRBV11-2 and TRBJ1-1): EAGVAQSPRYKIIEKRQSVAFWCNPISGHATLYWYQQILGQGPKLLIQFQNNGVVDDSQLPKDRFSAERLKGVDSTLKIQPAKLEDSAVYLCASSLGSEAFFGQGTRLTVV.

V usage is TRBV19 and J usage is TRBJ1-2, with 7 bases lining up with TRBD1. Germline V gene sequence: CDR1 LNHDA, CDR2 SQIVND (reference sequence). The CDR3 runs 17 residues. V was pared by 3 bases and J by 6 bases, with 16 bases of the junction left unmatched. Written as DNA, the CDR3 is TGTGCCAGTAGTATGTTAAGGGGGCGAAGGTCTTTGGATGGCTACACCTTC. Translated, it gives CASSMLRGRRSLDGYTF.

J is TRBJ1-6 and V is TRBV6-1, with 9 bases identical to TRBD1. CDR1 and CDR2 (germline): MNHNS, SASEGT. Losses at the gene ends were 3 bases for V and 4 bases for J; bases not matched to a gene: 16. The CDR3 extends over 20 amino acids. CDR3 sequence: CASSDTTGGGPISYNSPLHF. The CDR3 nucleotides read TGTGCCAGCAGTGATACAACAGGGGGCGGCCCGATTTCTTATAATTCACCCCTCCACTTT.

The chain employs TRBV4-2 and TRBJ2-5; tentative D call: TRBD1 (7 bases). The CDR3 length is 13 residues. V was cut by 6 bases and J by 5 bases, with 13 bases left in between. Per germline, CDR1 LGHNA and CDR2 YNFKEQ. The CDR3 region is CASRPSGGETQYF. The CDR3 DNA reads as TGTGCCAGCAGACCCTCAGGGGGGGAGACCCAGTACTTC.

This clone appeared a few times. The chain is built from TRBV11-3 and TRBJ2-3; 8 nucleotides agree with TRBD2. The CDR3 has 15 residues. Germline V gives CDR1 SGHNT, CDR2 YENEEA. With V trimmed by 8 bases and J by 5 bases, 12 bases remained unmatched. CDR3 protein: CASRDPREGQDTQYF. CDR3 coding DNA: TGTGCCAGCCGCGACCCCCGGGAGGGTCAAGATACGCAGTATTTT.